This entry lists 3 T cell receptor beta chains sequenced from one sample in a study of blood T cell repertoires in COVID-19. Data came from immunoSEQ multiplex PCR; TCRdb stores just in-frame clones and leaves some out. This table has 130,000 to 150,000 clones, 76% appearing once. Sample: peripheral blood. These receptors were taken from a man between 60 and 75 years old with acute or convalescent COVID-19.

V and J are TRBV3-1 (or the pseudogene TRBV3-2) and TRBJ1-2; D ambiguous. The CDR3 is 12 amino acids. Per the germline V gene, CDR1 is LGHDT and CDR2 is YNNKEL (reference sequence). V lost 4 bases and J lost 6, with 9 bases in between. This CDR3 reads CASSLYSDGYTF. CDR3 coding DNA: TGTGCCAGCAGCCTCTATAGCGATGGCTACACCTTC.

This clone was seen a few times. This rearrangement joins TRBV27 to TRBJ1-1; no reliable D call. Trimming removed 1 base at V and 3 bases at J, with 9 bases between. Germline assignment: CDR1 MNHEY and CDR2 SMNVEV (reference sequence). The CDR3 totals 14 residues. CDR3: CASSLWAQDTEAFF. CDR3 bases: TGTGCCAGCAGTTTATGGGCACAAGACACTGAAGCTTTCTTT.

This chain connects TRBV5-1 to TRBJ1-6, with 9 bases matching TRBD1. The CDR3 runs to 16 residues. Germline V lookup: CDR1 SGHRS, CDR2 YFSETQ. V dropped 4 bases and J dropped 6; count of bases not matched to a gene: 8. The CDR3 nucleotides are TGCGCCAGCAGCAACGGACAGGGGCCGGGTAATTCACCCCTCCACTTT. It is translated as CASSNGQGPGNSPLHF.